This T cell receptor (beta chain) is from a study of blood T cell repertoires in COVID-19. Study at large: Samples of COVID-19 (acute and convalescent) were obtained from the United States, Italy and Spain.

Participant age was roughly 18 to 95 years, and participants resided in fewer than 25 US areas. Unmatched junction bases numbered 7, after V lost 0 bases and J lost 4 bases. CDR3 length: 17 amino acids. Germline CDR1 is LGHDT and CDR2 is YNNKEL (reference sequence). Original methodology: Amplifying reference gene primers gave estimates of nucleated cell counts. The protocol was immunoSEQ multiplex PCR, while the TCRdb copy is restricted to in-frame clones and leaves out a portion. D and trimming come from the DNA, and the V and J calls and clone size come from that table. This sample carries 300,000 or so clones, roughly 85% of them seen once, and the ten largest clones take approximately 4%. This clone showed up just once.

The receptor was derived from a woman aged 40 to 50 with acute COVID-19. What was sequenced was PBMCs or T cells enriched from blood (not recorded which). The J gene is TRBJ2-2, the V gene TRBV3-1 (or the pseudogene TRBV3-2); 8 bases align to TRBD2. Here the CDR3 reads CASSQDKGGRRTGELFF. CDR3 nucleotides: TGTGCCAGCAGCCAAGATAAGGGCGGGAGGCGCACCGGGGAGCTGTTTTTT.